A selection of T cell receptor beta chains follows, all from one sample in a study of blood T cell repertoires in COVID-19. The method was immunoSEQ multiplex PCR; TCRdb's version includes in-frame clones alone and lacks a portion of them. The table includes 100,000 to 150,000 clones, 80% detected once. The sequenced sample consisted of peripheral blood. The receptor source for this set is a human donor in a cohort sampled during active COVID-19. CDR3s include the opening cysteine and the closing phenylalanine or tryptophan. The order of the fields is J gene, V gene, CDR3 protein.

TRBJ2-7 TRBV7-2 CASSLARADYEQYF
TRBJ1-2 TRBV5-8 CASSLGQAAGYGYTF
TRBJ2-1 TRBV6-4 CASSSTAFYNEQFF
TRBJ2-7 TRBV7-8 CASSSGLAGEYEQYF
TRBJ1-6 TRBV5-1 CASSTRDRGNSPLHF
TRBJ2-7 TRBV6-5 CASSFAAGGSRGEQYF
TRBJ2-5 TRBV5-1 CASSGGETQYF
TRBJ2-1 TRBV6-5 CASRASGGNYNEQFF
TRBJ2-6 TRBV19 CASSILGQGATGANVLTF
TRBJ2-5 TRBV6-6 CASRRTAQFEETQYF
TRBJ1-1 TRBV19 CASRGRDRGAEAFF
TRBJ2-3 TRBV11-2 CASSSVIDRPTDTQYF
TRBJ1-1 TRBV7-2 CASSLWGVNTEAFF
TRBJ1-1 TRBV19 CASAPSGGTEAFF
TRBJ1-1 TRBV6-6 CASSKQTGTANTEAFF
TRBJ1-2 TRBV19 CASSTPDSWDGYTF
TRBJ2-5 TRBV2 CASSLRETQYF
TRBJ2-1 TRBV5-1 CASSWGLAGGPVMGDEQFF
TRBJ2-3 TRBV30 CAWSVRGTGTDTQYF
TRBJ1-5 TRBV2 CASSERGSSNQPQHF
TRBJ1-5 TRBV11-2 CASSLGQDSNQPQHF
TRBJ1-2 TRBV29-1 CSVEWLTGFTGYTF
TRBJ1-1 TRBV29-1 CSGTGSGNTEAFF
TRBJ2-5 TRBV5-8 CASSFWTGGTQYF
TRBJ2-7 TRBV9 CASSVGGRGYEQYF
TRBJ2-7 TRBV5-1 CASRDRASSYEQYF
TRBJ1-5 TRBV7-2 CASSFRTGGDQPQHF
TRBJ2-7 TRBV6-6 CASSTGQESFYEQYF
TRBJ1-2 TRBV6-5 CASRSKGQDYGYTF
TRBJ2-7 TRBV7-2 CASEEIAGGPGEQYF
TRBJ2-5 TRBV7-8 CASSLDGRGQETQYF
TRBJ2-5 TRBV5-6 CASSFSGETQYF
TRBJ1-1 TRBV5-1 CASSAKAGVMNTEAFF
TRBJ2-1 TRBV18 CASFLAGNYNEQFF
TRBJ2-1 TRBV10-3 CATQDRGEQFF
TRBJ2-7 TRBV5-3 CARSFRLAGRSYEQYF
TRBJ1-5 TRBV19 CASSMVQGNNQPQHF
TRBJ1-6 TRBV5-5 CASSLLGSGPTGNSPLHF
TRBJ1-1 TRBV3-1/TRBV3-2 CASRSVAEAFF
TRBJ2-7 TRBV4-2 CASSRVLAGDGYEQYF
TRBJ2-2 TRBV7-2 CASSYVGVRNTGELFF
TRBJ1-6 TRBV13 CASSREGRMGSPLHF
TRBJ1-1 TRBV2 CASSLSGATEAFF
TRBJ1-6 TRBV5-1 CASSGNPTDRANSPLHF
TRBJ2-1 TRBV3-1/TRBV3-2 CASSQDTYNEQFF
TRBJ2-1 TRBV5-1 CASSSRQGNSYNEQFF
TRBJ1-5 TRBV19 CASSRRGQGSNQPQHF
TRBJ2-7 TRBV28 CASSPGQRLIYEQYF
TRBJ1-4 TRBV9 CASSIVAGGGEKLFF
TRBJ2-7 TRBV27 CASSLGTPGTHSYEQYF
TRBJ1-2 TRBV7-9 CASSPGRGDYGYTF
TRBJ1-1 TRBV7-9 CASSLISFTEAFF